Sequencing of this TCR beta chain was carried out in a study of CD8+CD57+ T cells in acquired aplastic anemia. Using genomic DNA as the template, TCR beta VDJ and CDR3 profiling was carried out. TCRdb re-called the reads with MiXCR, one entry per CDR3 protein. The data hold more than 150,000 distinct CDR3 sequences, with less than 50% observed a single time. This clonotype was seen a single time. Sequencing involved patients with CD8+CD57+ cell expansion previously shown by flow cytometry. Germline V gene data show CDR1 as SGHTA and CDR2 as FQGNSA. The CDR3 runs to 14 residues. With 5 bases clipped from V and 3 bases from J, the junction kept 6 bases outside the gene matches.

Input material: sorted CD4+, CD8+, or CD8+CD57+ T cells (not recorded which) from PBMCs. This clonotype was obtained from a human donor with aplastic anemia. The chain carries TRBV7-2 and TRBJ1-2; TRBD1 matches at 7 bases. CDR3 loop: CASSPGQAYYGYTF. The CDR3, as DNA: TGTGCCAGCAGCCCAGGACAGGCGTACTATGGCTACACCTTC.